This record covers a single T cell receptor (beta chain). The CDR3 consists of 14 residues. Germline V gene lookup returns CDR1 MNHEY and CDR2 SMNVEV (reference sequence). V was shortened by 5 bases and J by 4 bases, with 15 bases between the two germline ends. This specimen comes from a study of human T cells and chemical hapten exposure. Background on the study: Patients got weekly scalp diphenylcyclopropenone doses over the roughly 24-week study. Patch testing placed 0.01% DPC on the upper back, with readings at 6 days. Mostly female patients had alopecia areata, totalis or universalis.

The time point here: pre-sensitization, week 0. Indicated treatment: therapeutic diphenylcyclopropenone sensitization with weekly scalp DPC. TCRdb passed the RACE reads through MiXCR, listing each CDR3 protein once. The sample carries approximately 50,000 distinct CDR3 sequences, around 11% recorded once. The chain uses TRBV27 and TRBJ2-7; D possibly corresponds to TRBD2 (6 bases). The sample here was whole blood, taken in connection with sensitization to the hapten diphenylcyclopropenone (DPC). The sequence came from a woman aged 40 to 55 with alopecia areata. Some clones in this sample may be carry-over from other donors' samples. CDR3 protein: CASSLSGGTYEQYF. For the CDR3, the DNA is TGTGCCAGCAGTCTCTCCGGGGGAACGTACGAGCAGTACTTC.